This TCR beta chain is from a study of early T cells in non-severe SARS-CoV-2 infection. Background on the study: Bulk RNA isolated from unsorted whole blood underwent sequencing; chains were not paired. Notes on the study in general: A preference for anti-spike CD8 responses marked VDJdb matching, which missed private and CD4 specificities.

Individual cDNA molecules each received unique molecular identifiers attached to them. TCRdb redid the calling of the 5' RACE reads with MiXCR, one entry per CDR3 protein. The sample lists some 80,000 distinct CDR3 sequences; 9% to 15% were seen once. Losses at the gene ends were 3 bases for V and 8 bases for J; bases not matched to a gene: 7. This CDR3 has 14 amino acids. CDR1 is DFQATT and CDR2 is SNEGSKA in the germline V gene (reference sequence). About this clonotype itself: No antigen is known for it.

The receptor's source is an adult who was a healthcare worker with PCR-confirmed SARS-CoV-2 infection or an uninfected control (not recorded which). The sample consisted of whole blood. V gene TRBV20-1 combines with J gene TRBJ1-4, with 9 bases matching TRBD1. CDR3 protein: CSARDRGSAEKLFF. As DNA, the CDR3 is TGCAGTGCTAGGGACAGGGGTTCTGCGGAAAAACTGTTTTTT.